This TCR beta chain was recovered during a study of siplizumab effects on memory and regulatory T cells. The table came from immunoSEQ multiplex PCR; TCRdb's copy has only in-frame clones and leaves some out. This sample has tens of thousands of clones; roughly 95% occur once, and the top ten carry 0.031%. General study results and limits: It seemed that naive T cells were more diverse than memory cells and were major contributors to the alloresponse. Alloreactive sequences traceable to unstimulated CD4+ memory cells declined significantly under siplizumab.

Trimming left V 2 bases short and J 0 bases short, with 17 bases between. Germline V lookup: CDR1 LGHNT, CDR2 FRNRAP. This CDR3 has 18 amino acids. Comment on this clone: The antigen is unknown.

The sequenced sample was naive CD4+ T cells sorted from blood. V usage is TRBV12-5 and J usage is TRBJ1-5; no clear D gene. This TCR was recovered from a human donor in good health. DNA for the CDR3: TGTGCTAGTGGTTTGAACCTTCTAACAGAATATAGCAATCAGCCCCAGCATTTT. This translates into CASGLNLLTEYSNQPQHF.